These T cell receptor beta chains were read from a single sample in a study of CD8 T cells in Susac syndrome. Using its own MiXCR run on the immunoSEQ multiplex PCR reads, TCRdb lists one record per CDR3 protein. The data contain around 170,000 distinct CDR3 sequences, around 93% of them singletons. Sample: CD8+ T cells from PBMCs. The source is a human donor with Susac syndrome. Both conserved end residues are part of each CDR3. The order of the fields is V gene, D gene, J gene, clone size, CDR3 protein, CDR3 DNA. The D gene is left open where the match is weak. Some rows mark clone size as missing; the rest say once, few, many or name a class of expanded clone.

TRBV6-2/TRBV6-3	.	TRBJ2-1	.	CASSRGNEQFF	TGTGCCAGCAGTCGAGGAAATGAGCAGTTCTTC
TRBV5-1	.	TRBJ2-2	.	CASSSSWDKTGELFF	TGCGCCAGCAGCTCCTCATGGGACAAGACCGGGGAGCTGTTTTTT
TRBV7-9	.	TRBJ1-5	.	CASSSGGPGFNQPQHF	TGTGCCAGCAGCTCAGGAGGGCCAGGGTTCAATCAGCCCCAGCATTTT
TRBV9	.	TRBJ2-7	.	CASSATGVAYEQYF	TGTGCCAGCAGCGCGACGGGGGTCGCCTACGAGCAGTACTTC
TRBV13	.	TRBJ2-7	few	CASSSRPYEQYF	TGTGCCAGCAGCTCCCGCCCCTACGAGCAGTACTTC
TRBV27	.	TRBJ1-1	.	CASSTPGRASTEAFF	TGTGCCAGCAGTACCCCGGGCAGGGCGAGCACTGAAGCTTTCTTT
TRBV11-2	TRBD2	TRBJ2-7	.	CASSLGSGGAGEQYF	TGTGCCAGCAGCTTGGGTAGCGGGGGGGCCGGGGAGCAGTACTTC
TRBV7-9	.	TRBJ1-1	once	CASSLVGAVNTEAFF	TGTGCCAGCAGCTTAGTCGGGGCAGTGAACACTGAAGCTTTCTTT
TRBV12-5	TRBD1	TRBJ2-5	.	CASGSDRVSIGETQYF	TGTGCTAGTGGTTCCGACAGGGTATCCATTGGAGAGACCCAGTACTTC
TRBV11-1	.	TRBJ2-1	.	CASSLEVSPADYNEQFF	TGTGCCAGCAGCCTGGAAGTCTCTCCGGCTGATTACAATGAGCAGTTCTTC
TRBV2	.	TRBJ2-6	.	CASPVSGTSGANVLTF	TGTGCCAGCCCCGTTTCAGGGACCTCTGGGGCCAACGTCCTGACTTTC
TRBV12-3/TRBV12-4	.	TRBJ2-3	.	CASNGQGSTDTQYF	TGTGCCAGCAATGGGCAGGGAAGCACAGATACGCAGTATTTT
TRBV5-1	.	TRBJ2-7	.	CASSTSTGMGSYEQYF	TGCGCCAGCAGCACCTCCACAGGGATGGGCTCCTACGAGCAGTACTTC
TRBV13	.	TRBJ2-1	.	CASSRARDLGPYNEQFF	TGTGCCAGCAGCCGAGCCAGGGACCTAGGGCCATACAATGAGCAGTTCTTC
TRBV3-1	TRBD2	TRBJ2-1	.	CASSHDPLAGGLNEQFF	TGTGCCAGCAGCCACGACCCACTAGCGGGGGGGTTAAATGAGCAGTTCTTC
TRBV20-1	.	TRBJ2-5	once	CSSRPRTQETQYF	TGCAGTTCCCGTCCTAGGACCCAGGAGACCCAGTACTTC
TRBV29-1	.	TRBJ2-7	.	CSADDSESYEQYF	TGCAGCGCCGATGACAGTGAGAGCTACGAGCAGTACTTC
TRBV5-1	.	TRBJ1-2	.	CASSPSGGYTF	TGCGCCAGCAGCCCCTCGGGCGGCTACACCTTC
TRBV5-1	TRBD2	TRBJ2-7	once	CASGTSGSVFEQYF	TGCGCCAGCGGAACTAGCGGGAGTGTCTTCGAGCAGTACTTC
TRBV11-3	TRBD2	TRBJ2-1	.	CASSDPGLADNEQFF	TGTGCCAGCAGCGATCCGGGACTAGCAGACAATGAGCAGTTCTTC
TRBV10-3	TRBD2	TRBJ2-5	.	CAISDPRTGGGAQETQYF	TGTGCCATCAGTGACCCCCGAACGGGGGGAGGGGCTCAAGAGACCCAGTACTTC
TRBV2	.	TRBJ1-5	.	CASTGPSNQPQHF	TGTGCCAGCACAGGGCCTAGCAATCAGCCCCAGCATTTT
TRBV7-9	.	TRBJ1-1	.	CASRYRDFSTEAFF	TGTGCCAGCAGGTATAGGGACTTCAGCACTGAAGCTTTCTTT
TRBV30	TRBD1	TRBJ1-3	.	CAFWTGTDSGNTIYF	TGTGCCTTCTGGACCGGGACAGACTCTGGAAACACCATATATTTT
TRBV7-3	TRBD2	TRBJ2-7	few	CASSLWGGYEQYF	TGTGCCAGCAGCTTATGGGGAGGGTACGAGCAGTACTTC
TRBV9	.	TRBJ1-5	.	CASSVEPEDNQPQHF	TGTGCCAGCAGCGTAGAGCCGGAAGACAATCAGCCCCAGCATTTT
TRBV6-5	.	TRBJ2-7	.	CASSYMSGGAYEQYF	TGTGCCAGCAGTTACATGTCCGGGGGAGCCTACGAGCAGTACTTC